This is a list of T cell receptor beta chains from one sample in a study of T cells in localized non-small cell lung cancer. Data came from immunoSEQ multiplex PCR; TCRdb stores just in-frame clones and leaves some out. The sample shows some 50,000 clones, around 84% of them seen only once. Sequenced here: PBMCs, sampled before any cancer treatment. Receptor source: a female donor with stage II lung adenocarcinoma. The CDR3 runs from the conserved cysteine through the conserved F or W. Each record gives: V gene, clone size, D gene, J gene, CDR3 protein, CDR3 DNA. The D gene is left open where the match is weak. A clone size is listed for some rows: how often the clone was seen (once, few, many), or a class if it is expanded.

V: TRBV2
size: .
D: .
J: TRBJ1-2
CDR3: CASSETTVGYGYTF
DNA: TGTGCCAGCAGTGAGACTACGGTGGGCTATGGCTACACCTTC

V: TRBV7-9
size: .
D: TRBD1
J: TRBJ2-5
CDR3: CASSSWTGVETQYF
DNA: TGTGCCAGCAGCTCCTGGACAGGGGTAGAGACCCAGTACTTC

V: TRBV6-1
size: once
D: TRBD2
J: TRBJ2-1
CDR3: CASDPSGNEQFF
DNA: TGTGCCAGCGATCCTAGCGGGAATGAGCAGTTCTTC

V: TRBV7-6
size: once
D: TRBD1
J: TRBJ2-7
CDR3: CASSPAGGGYEQYF
DNA: TGTGCCAGCAGCCCCGCAGGGGGCGGATACGAGCAGTACTTC

V: TRBV14
size: once
D: .
J: TRBJ2-1
CDR3: CASSRTVYNEQFF
DNA: TGTGCCAGCAGCAGGACAGTATACAATGAGCAGTTCTTC

V: TRBV6-1
size: .
D: .
J: TRBJ1-2
CDR3: CASSVRLNYGYTF
DNA: TGTGCCAGCAGTGTTAGATTAAACTATGGCTACACCTTC

V: TRBV6-5
size: .
D: .
J: TRBJ2-2
CDR3: CASSYRAGFLGELFF
DNA: TGTGCCAGCAGTTACAGGGCAGGTTTTCTAGGGGAGCTGTTTTTT

V: TRBV5-1
size: .
D: .
J: TRBJ2-1
CDR3: CASSLVGYNNEQFF
DNA: TGCGCCAGCAGCTTGGTCGGCTACAACAATGAGCAGTTCTTC

V: TRBV19
size: .
D: TRBD2
J: TRBJ2-3
CDR3: CASSVPSGSTDTQYF
DNA: TGTGCCAGTAGTGTCCCTAGCGGGAGCACAGATACGCAGTATTTT

V: TRBV11-2
size: .
D: .
J: TRBJ1-4
CDR3: CASSVNEKLFF
DNA: TGTGCCAGCAGCGTAAATGAAAAACTGTTTTTT

V: TRBV7-2
size: .
D: .
J: TRBJ1-1
CDR3: CASSLGTTFLNTEAFF
DNA: TGTGCCAGCAGCTTAGGCACAACCTTCTTAAACACTGAAGCTTTCTTT

V: TRBV4-1
size: .
D: .
J: TRBJ1-2
CDR3: CASSQVRTSNYGYTF
DNA: TGCGCCAGCAGCCAAGTCCGGACATCTAACTATGGCTACACCTTC

V: TRBV5-4
size: .
D: TRBD2
J: TRBJ2-3
CDR3: CASSLAGASDTQYF
DNA: TGTGCCAGCAGCTTAGCGGGGGCCTCCGATACGCAGTATTTT

V: TRBV7-9
size: .
D: TRBD1
J: TRBJ1-2
CDR3: CASTSGGDYGYTF
DNA: TGTGCCAGCACCTCAGGGGGGGACTATGGCTACACCTTC

V: TRBV9
size: .
D: TRBD1
J: TRBJ1-1
CDR3: CASKQGASNTEAFF
DNA: TGTGCCAGCAAACAGGGGGCGTCTAACACTGAAGCTTTCTTT

V: TRBV9
size: .
D: .
J: TRBJ2-5
CDR3: CASSKFSGTLTRETQYF
DNA: TGTGCCAGCAGCAAGTTTTCTGGGACCTTAACACGAGAGACCCAGTACTTC

V: TRBV5-1
size: once
D: TRBD1
J: TRBJ2-7
CDR3: CASSYGQGHYEQYF
DNA: TGCGCCAGCAGCTATGGACAGGGGCACTACGAGCAGTACTTC

V: TRBV12-5
size: .
D: .
J: TRBJ1-1
CDR3: CASGLFQDLNTEAFF
DNA: TGTGCTAGTGGTTTGTTTCAGGATTTGAACACTGAAGCTTTCTTT

V: TRBV4-1
size: .
D: .
J: TRBJ1-2
CDR3: CASSQDRVRPGGYTF
DNA: TGCGCCAGCAGCCAAGATAGAGTACGCCCCGGGGGCTACACCTTC

V: TRBV14
size: .
D: .
J: TRBJ2-7
CDR3: CASSQVPFQDSYEQYF
DNA: TGTGCCAGCAGCCAAGTCCCTTTTCAGGATTCCTACGAGCAGTACTTC

V: TRBV6-5
size: once
D: TRBD2
J: TRBJ2-7
CDR3: CASSYWASGGAYEQYF
DNA: TGTGCCAGCAGTTACTGGGCTAGCGGGGGGGCCTACGAGCAGTACTTC

V: TRBV14
size: .
D: .
J: TRBJ2-1
CDR3: CASSPLEGGNEQFF
DNA: TGTGCCAGCAGCCCCCTGGAGGGCGGCAATGAGCAGTTCTTC

V: TRBV18
size: .
D: .
J: TRBJ2-7
CDR3: CASSRDGSYEQYF
DNA: TGTGCCAGCTCACGGGACGGCTCCTACGAGCAGTACTTC

V: TRBV5-5
size: .
D: TRBD1
J: TRBJ2-7
CDR3: CASSRDSNYEQYF
DNA: TGTGCCAGCAGCCGGGACAGCAACTACGAGCAGTACTTC

V: TRBV27
size: .
D: TRBD1
J: TRBJ1-2
CDR3: CASSFVDRGYGYTF
DNA: TGTGCCAGCAGTTTTGTCGACAGGGGATATGGCTACACCTTC

V: TRBV19
size: .
D: TRBD2
J: TRBJ2-1
CDR3: CASTGGLGYNEQFF
DNA: TGTGCCAGTACCGGGGGACTAGGTTACAATGAGCAGTTCTTC

V: TRBV7-6
size: medium-sized
D: .
J: TRBJ2-7
CDR3: CASSVSGGGVYEQYF
DNA: TGTGCCAGCAGCGTTAGTGGGGGCGGGGTCTACGAGCAGTACTTC

V: TRBV6-5
size: .
D: .
J: TRBJ1-1
CDR3: CASSYTLNTEAFF
DNA: TGTGCCAGCAGCTACACGCTAAACACTGAAGCTTTCTTT

V: TRBV4-2
size: .
D: .
J: TRBJ2-4
CDR3: CASSQDPSMMTPIAKNIQYF
DNA: TGTGCCAGCAGCCAAGATCCAAGTATGATGACCCCAATAGCCAAAAACATTCAGTACTTC

V: TRBV7-9
size: once
D: TRBD1
J: TRBJ2-5
CDR3: CASSLGQGETQYF
DNA: TGTGCCAGCAGCTTAGGACAGGGGGAGACCCAGTACTTC

V: TRBV2
size: .
D: TRBD1
J: TRBJ1-3
CDR3: CASRGQLSGNTIYF
DNA: TGTGCCAGCAGGGGACAGTTATCTGGAAACACCATATATTTT

V: TRBV5-4
size: .
D: .
J: TRBJ1-4
CDR3: CASSLAGAGNEKLFF
DNA: TGTGCCAGCAGCTTGGCAGGGGCGGGTAATGAAAAACTGTTTTTT

V: TRBV6-5
size: .
D: .
J: TRBJ1-5
CDR3: CASSYIQNQPQHF
DNA: TGTGCCAGCAGTTACATACAGAATCAGCCCCAGCATTTT

V: TRBV9
size: .
D: .
J: TRBJ1-6
CDR3: CASSGGASSYNSPLHF
DNA: TGTGCCAGCAGCGGGGGAGCGAGCTCCTATAATTCACCCCTCCACTTT

V: TRBV6-5
size: .
D: .
J: TRBJ1-5
CDR3: CASSYDGREDQPQHF
DNA: TGTGCCAGCAGTTACGACGGCAGGGAGGATCAGCCCCAGCATTTT

V: TRBV7-9
size: .
D: .
J: TRBJ2-5
CDR3: CASSPGLGMQETQYF
DNA: TGTGCCAGCAGCCCTGGTTTGGGGATGCAAGAGACCCAGTACTTC

V: TRBV4-1
size: .
D: TRBD2
J: TRBJ2-7
CDR3: CASSGGEGYYEQYF
DNA: TGCGCCAGCAGCGGGGGGGAGGGCTACTACGAGCAGTACTTC

V: TRBV9
size: .
D: .
J: TRBJ2-1
CDR3: CASSVVSDSYNEQFF
DNA: TGTGCCAGCAGCGTAGTTAGCGACTCCTACAATGAGCAGTTCTTC

V: TRBV19
size: .
D: .
J: TRBJ1-4
CDR3: CASSLPGSTNEKLFF
DNA: TGTGCCAGTAGTCTCCCGGGGTCCACTAATGAAAAACTGTTTTTT

V: TRBV5-1
size: .
D: .
J: TRBJ1-2
CDR3: CASSPSTGGSGYTF
DNA: TGCGCCAGCAGCCCTTCTACGGGGGGCAGCGGCTACACCTTC

V: TRBV9
size: .
D: TRBD2
J: TRBJ2-5
CDR3: CASSVGTSGGPGETQYF
DNA: TGTGCCAGCAGCGTAGGGACTAGCGGGGGGCCAGGGGAGACCCAGTACTTC

V: TRBV5-1
size: .
D: TRBD1
J: TRBJ1-2
CDR3: CASEEGQGASNYGYTF
DNA: TGCGCCAGTGAGGAGGGACAGGGGGCATCTAACTATGGCTACACCTTC

V: TRBV6-6
size: .
D: .
J: TRBJ2-7
CDR3: CASSATALLVEQYF
DNA: TGTGCCAGCAGTGCGACAGCCCTATTAGTCGAGCAGTACTTC

V: TRBV10-2
size: few
D: .
J: TRBJ1-6
CDR3: CASREGAPLHF
DNA: TGCGCCAGCAGAGAAGGGGCACCCCTCCACTTT

V: TRBV7-9
size: .
D: TRBD1
J: TRBJ2-2
CDR3: CASSGDRGRWDTGELFF
DNA: TGTGCCAGCAGCGGGGACAGGGGGCGCTGGGACACCGGGGAGCTGTTTTTT

V: TRBV6-5
size: .
D: TRBD1
J: TRBJ2-3
CDR3: CASSYGDRGRRDTQYF
DNA: TGTGCCAGCAGTTACGGGGACAGGGGACGACGAGATACGCAGTATTTT

V: TRBV7-6
size: .
D: .
J: TRBJ1-1
CDR3: CASSFGRGTEAFF
DNA: TGTGCCAGCAGCTTCGGCAGAGGAACTGAAGCTTTCTTT

V: TRBV4-1
size: .
D: TRBD2
J: TRBJ2-1
CDR3: CASSHIGGGEQFF
DNA: TGCGCCAGCAGCCATATTGGGGGGGGTGAGCAGTTCTTC

V: TRBV29-1
size: .
D: .
J: TRBJ1-5
CDR3: CSVEITHGHQPQHF
DNA: TGCAGCGTTGAGATAACCCACGGGCATCAGCCCCAGCATTTT

V: TRBV5-1
size: .
D: .
J: TRBJ1-2
CDR3: CASSLGQLRGYGYTF
DNA: TGCGCCAGCAGCTTGGGGCAGCTACGGGGCTATGGCTACACCTTC

V: TRBV7-9
size: .
D: .
J: TRBJ2-2
CDR3: CASSHTGLNTGELFF
DNA: TGTGCCAGCAGCCACACAGGACTGAACACCGGGGAGCTGTTTTTT

V: TRBV4-1
size: .
D: .
J: TRBJ1-2
CDR3: CASSQVGRSKYGYTF
DNA: TGCGCCAGCAGCCAAGTGGGCAGGTCGAAGTATGGCTACACCTTC

V: TRBV29-1
size: few
D: .
J: TRBJ2-3
CDR3: CSAGTDTQYF
DNA: TGCAGCGCCGGCACAGATACGCAGTATTTT

V: TRBV9
size: .
D: .
J: TRBJ1-1
CDR3: CASSVGRNTEAFF
DNA: TGTGCCAGCAGCGTAGGGCGGAACACTGAAGCTTTCTTT

V: TRBV27
size: .
D: TRBD1
J: TRBJ1-2
CDR3: CASRTTSKGGNGYTF
DNA: TGTGCCAGCAGAACCACCAGTAAAGGGGGCAACGGCTACACCTTC

V: TRBV6-5
size: .
D: .
J: TRBJ2-5
CDR3: CASSYSTTGRETQYF
DNA: TGTGCCAGCAGTTACTCGACCACAGGAAGAGAGACCCAGTACTTC

V: TRBV5-4
size: few
D: .
J: TRBJ2-2
CDR3: CASSLVQGKTGELFF
DNA: TGTGCCAGCAGCTTGGTGCAGGGAAAAACCGGGGAGCTGTTTTTT

V: TRBV6-1
size: .
D: .
J: TRBJ1-4
CDR3: CASSSPSGNNEKLFF
DNA: TGTGCCAGCAGTAGCCCCTCCGGGAATAATGAAAAACTGTTTTTT